One and the same sample provided the 13 T cell receptor beta chains below, sequenced in a study of T-cell reconstitution after alpha-beta-depleted transplantation in children. The authors prepared the TCRbeta library with unique molecular identifiers. TCRdb independently ran MiXCR on the PCR reads; one entry per CDR3 protein. This table has about 410,000 distinct CDR3 sequences, 20% appearing once. The sample in question was PBMCs from the stem cell graft donor, obtained from the stem cell graft. All receptors come from a human donor who donated a stem cell graft to a child with acute myeloid leukemia.

This chain links TRBV7-3 with TRBJ2-1, with 7 nucleotides matching TRBD2. V lost 5 bases and J lost 3; bases outside the gene matches: 7. Germline CDR1 reads SGHTA; CDR2 reads FQGTGA. This CDR3 comprises 15 residues. CDR3: CASSPGGNIYNEQFF. CDR3 DNA: TGTGCCAGCAGCCCCGGGGGGAATATCTACAATGAGCAGTTCTTC.

This chain links TRBV15 with TRBJ2-7; possible D gene TRBD1, 7 bases. Trimming removed 0 bases at V and 7 bases at J, with 19 bases between. Germline assignment: CDR1 LNHNV and CDR2 YYDKDF (reference sequence). The CDR3 is 16 residues long. The CDR3: CATSREQGTPTGEQYF. In DNA, the CDR3 is TGTGCCACCAGCAGAGAACAGGGGACTCCAACGGGAGAGCAGTACTTC.

Only a few counts were recorded for this clonotype. This rearrangement joins TRBV10-3 to TRBJ2-3; D unclear. This CDR3 spans 13 amino acids. V was cut by 8 bases and J by 8 bases, with 17 bases left in between. Per the germline V gene, CDR1 is ENHRY and CDR2 is SYGVKD. The CDR3 region has the DNA TGTGCCATCCAAGGCGACGGCGGCGGTACGCAGTATTTT. This translates into CAIQGDGGGTQYF.

The chain links TRBV12-3 or TRBV12-4 to TRBJ2-7; 9 bases map to TRBD2. V trimming: 1 base; J trimming: 7 bases; junction bases outside the gene matches: 8. This CDR3 comprises 15 residues. As DNA, the CDR3 is TGTGCCAGCAGTTTAGTAGCGGGAGAAGTAGGTGAGCAGTACTTC. It translates to CASSLVAGEVGEQYF.

This clonotype was observed at least ten times. V usage is TRBV5-4 and J usage is TRBJ2-7; 7 nucleotides agree with TRBD2. Trimming cost V 4 bases and J 3 bases; bases outside gene matches: 10. This CDR3 comprises 15 residues. Germline-derived CDR1 and CDR2 are SGHNT and YYREEE (reference sequence). The CDR3 protein is CASSASRGIFYEQYF. In DNA, the CDR3 is TGTGCCAGCAGCGCCTCGCGGGGGATCTTCTACGAGCAGTACTTC.

V gene TRBV12-3 or TRBV12-4 combines with J gene TRBJ1-4; unclear D gene. The CDR3 spans 15 residues. The V gene lost 5 bases and the J gene lost 5 bases, with 15 bases spanning the gap. CDR3 region: CASSRTRNINEKLFF. CDR3 nucleotides: TGTGCCAGCAGTCGGACGCGGAATATAAATGAAAAACTGTTTTTT.

This clonotype has just a few counts. The chain combines TRBV5-1 with TRBJ2-1; no reliable D call. This CDR3 is 15 amino acids long. Germline loops: CDR1 SGHRS, CDR2 YFSETQ. The germline V and J ends were trimmed by 4 bases and 2 bases, with 13 bases remaining between them. The CDR3 coding sequence is TGCGCCAGCAGCGTTACGGGCTTAACCTACAATGAGCAGTTCTTC. Its protein product is CASSVTGLTYNEQFF.

This clonotype was recorded a few times. This sequence joins TRBV18 and TRBJ2-3; TRBD2 matches 7 bases. V was pared by 0 bases and J by 0 bases, with 3 bases of the junction left unmatched. CDR1 and CDR2 from the germline V gene are KGHSH and LQKENI. This CDR3 is 16 amino acids long. The CDR3 protein is CASSPPSGKSTDTQYF. CDR3 DNA: TGTGCCAGCTCACCACCGAGCGGGAAAAGCACAGATACGCAGTATTTT.

The chain carries TRBV28 and TRBJ2-4; a possible D gene is TRBD2 (6 bases). Germline CDR1 MDHEN, CDR2 SYDVKM. The CDR3 spans 15 residues. Trimming stripped 5 bases from V and 0 bases from J, with 11 bases between. CDR3 nucleotides: TGTGCCAGCAGTGGGGACTCTGTAGCCAAAAACATTCAGTACTTC. Amino acids: CASSGDSVAKNIQYF.

The chain employs TRBV7-9 and TRBJ2-1; D gene unclear. Trimming removed 5 bases from V and 5 bases from J, with 16 bases in between. CDR1 SEHNR and CDR2 FQNEAQ come from the germline V gene (reference sequence). The CDR3 is made up of 15 amino acids. The CDR3 reads CASSPYEPTNNEQFF. The CDR3 bases are TGTGCCAGCAGCCCCTACGAGCCGACAAACAATGAGCAGTTCTTC.

The chain employs TRBV12-3 or TRBV12-4 and TRBJ2-1; TRBD2 matches at 10 bases. The CDR3 extends over 14 amino acids. The V and J ends lost 7 bases and 3 bases, in that order; junction bases with no gene match: 3. The CDR3 spells CASKPSGSYNEQFF. The CDR3 DNA follows: TGTGCCAGCAAACCTAGCGGGAGCTACAATGAGCAGTTCTTC.

The gene calls are TRBV20-1 and TRBJ1-4, with no clear D. Per the germline V gene, CDR1 is DFQATT and CDR2 is SNEGSKA (reference sequence). Trimming removed 0 bases from V and 5 bases from J, with 16 bases in between. This CDR3 has 16 amino acids. Here the CDR3 reads CSARDLYAEQNEKLFF. CDR3 bases: TGCAGTGCTAGAGATTTATATGCAGAACAAAATGAAAAACTGTTTTTT.

This rearrangement joins TRBV9 to TRBJ2-1; D is possibly TRBD1 or TRBD2 (5 bases each). This CDR3 is built from 13 residues. The V end lost 2 bases, the J end lost 6 bases, and 9 bases lay between the germline ends. From germline, CDR1 is SGDLS and CDR2 YYNGEE. CDR3 DNA sequence: TGTGCCAGCAGCGTGGGACCGACCAATGAGCAGTTCTTC. It codes for CASSVGPTNEQFF.